Listed below are T cell receptor beta chains from one sample, sequenced in a study of somatic mutations in cytotoxic T cells in rheumatoid arthritis. Assay: immunoSEQ multiplex PCR; the TCRdb copy retains only in-frame clones and omits some. Here the sample spans about 20,000 clones, around 81% being singletons. Sequencing input: CD8+ T cells sorted from blood. Receptor source: an adult with rheumatoid arthritis. The CDR3 runs from the conserved cysteine through the conserved F or W. A D gene is named only where the DNA matches it firmly. Where a row states a size, it is once, few, many or the class of an expanded clone; other rows omit it.

size: medium-sized
J: TRBJ2-7
D: NA
V: TRBV5-1
CDR3: CASSLGLGGFYEQYF
DNA: TGCGCCAGCAGCTTGGGACTAGGGGGATTTTACGAGCAGTACTTC

size: NA
J: TRBJ2-1
D: TRBD2
V: TRBV29-1
CDR3: CSVQGQVLAGDYNEQFF
DNA: TGCAGCGTTCAGGGCCAGGTACTAGCGGGGGACTACAATGAGCAGTTCTTC

size: NA
J: TRBJ2-5
D: NA
V: TRBV15
CDR3: CATSRTGFETQYF
DNA: TGTGCCACCAGCAGAACAGGGTTTGAGACCCAGTACTTC

size: NA
J: TRBJ2-7
D: NA
V: TRBV27
CDR3: CASSSDGSYEQYF
DNA: TGTGCCAGCAGTTCCGACGGCTCCTACGAGCAGTACTTC

size: NA
J: TRBJ1-5
D: NA
V: TRBV9
CDR3: CASSAGGQPQHF
DNA: TGTGCCAGCAGCGCCGGTGGTCAGCCCCAGCATTTT

size: NA
J: TRBJ1-2
D: NA
V: TRBV5-5
CDR3: CASSLAGGARPDGYTF
DNA: TGTGCCAGCAGCTTGGCCGGAGGGGCGCGGCCGGATGGCTACACCTTC

size: NA
J: TRBJ1-4
D: TRBD1
V: TRBV7-9
CDR3: CASSMGQAKDEKLFF
DNA: TGTGCCAGCAGCATGGGACAGGCAAAGGATGAAAAACTGTTTTTT

size: NA
J: TRBJ2-2
D: TRBD2
V: TRBV27
CDR3: CASSLKRGVTGELFF
DNA: TGTGCCAGCAGTTTAAAGCGGGGGGTCACCGGGGAGCTGTTTTTT

size: NA
J: TRBJ2-5
D: TRBD2
V: TRBV29-1
CDR3: CSVTSGGAWETQYF
DNA: TGCAGCGTCACTAGCGGGGGGGCCTGGGAGACCCAGTACTTC

size: NA
J: TRBJ1-1
D: NA
V: TRBV20-1
CDR3: CSASLNTEAFF
DNA: TGCAGTGCTAGTCTGAACACTGAAGCTTTCTTT

size: NA
J: TRBJ2-1
D: NA
V: TRBV7-9
CDR3: CASRYPVGGWGNEQFF
DNA: TGTGCCAGCAGGTACCCGGTCGGCGGGTGGGGAAATGAGCAGTTCTTC

size: NA
J: TRBJ2-7
D: TRBD1
V: TRBV7-9
CDR3: CASSWPRGPREQYF
DNA: TGTGCCAGCAGCTGGCCAAGGGGGCCCAGGGAGCAGTACTTC

size: NA
J: TRBJ1-5
D: TRBD1
V: TRBV10-1
CDR3: CASRETELDRGFSNQPQHF
DNA: TGCGCCAGCAGGGAGACCGAATTGGACAGGGGGTTCAGCAATCAGCCCCAGCATTTT

size: few
J: TRBJ1-2
D: TRBD1
V: TRBV9
CDR3: CASSEGQNYGYTF
DNA: TGTGCCAGCAGTGAGGGACAGAACTATGGCTACACCTTC

size: NA
J: TRBJ1-2
D: NA
V: TRBV2
CDR3: CASSEMPGANYGYTF
DNA: TGTGCCAGCAGTGAAATGCCAGGCGCTAACTATGGCTACACCTTC

size: NA
J: TRBJ1-2
D: NA
V: TRBV5-1
CDR3: CASSLKAGYGYTF
DNA: TGCGCCAGCAGCTTGAAGGCAGGCTATGGCTACACCTTC

size: NA
J: TRBJ2-7
D: TRBD1
V: TRBV10-3
CDR3: CAISEPAHKTGRSYEQYF
DNA: TGTGCCATCAGTGAGCCGGCTCACAAGACAGGGCGATCCTACGAGCAGTACTTC

size: NA
J: TRBJ2-1
D: TRBD2
V: TRBV19
CDR3: CASSLGTTSYNEQFF
DNA: TGTGCCAGTAGTTTAGGGACTACCTCCTACAATGAGCAGTTCTTC

size: NA
J: TRBJ2-2
D: TRBD1
V: TRBV2
CDR3: CANFRQGANTGELFF
DNA: TGTGCCAACTTCCGACAGGGGGCGAACACCGGGGAGCTGTTTTTT

size: few
J: TRBJ1-1
D: NA
V: TRBV9
CDR3: CASSLNPGQSGGTEAFF
DNA: TGTGCCAGCAGCCTTAACCCAGGACAGTCGGGGGGAACTGAAGCTTTCTTT

size: NA
J: TRBJ2-2
D: NA
V: TRBV7-9
CDR3: CASSSSLTGLFF
DNA: TGTGCCAGCAGCTCATCCCTGACCGGGCTGTTTTTT

size: NA
J: TRBJ2-6
D: NA
V: TRBV7-9
CDR3: CASSLALKAGGANVLTF
DNA: TGTGCCAGCAGCTTAGCGCTAAAGGCAGGAGGGGCCAACGTCCTGACTTTC

size: NA
J: TRBJ1-2
D: TRBD1
V: TRBV6-1
CDR3: CASSTGGGYTF
DNA: TGTGCCAGCAGTACAGGGGGTGGCTACACCTTC

size: NA
J: TRBJ1-5
D: NA
V: TRBV27
CDR3: CASSKGGGINQPQHF
DNA: TGTGCCAGCAGTAAAGGAGGGGGGATCAATCAGCCCCAGCATTTT

size: NA
J: TRBJ2-1
D: TRBD2
V: TRBV28
CDR3: CASSLGGGGNEQFF
DNA: TGTGCCAGCAGTTTGGGCGGGGGAGGTAATGAGCAGTTCTTC

size: NA
J: TRBJ1-2
D: NA
V: TRBV4-1
CDR3: CASSPGLLTLYGYTF
DNA: TGCGCCAGCAGCCCCGGCCTTCTAACGCTATATGGCTACACCTTC

size: NA
J: TRBJ2-1
D: TRBD1
V: TRBV13
CDR3: CASSSIRDRGHHEQFF
DNA: TGTGCCAGCAGCTCGATCCGGGACAGGGGCCATCATGAGCAGTTCTTC

size: once
J: TRBJ2-3
D: TRBD2
V: TRBV7-9
CDR3: CASSSLAGDHHTQYF
DNA: TGTGCCAGCAGCAGTTTAGCGGGGGACCATCATACGCAGTATTTT

size: NA
J: TRBJ2-7
D: NA
V: TRBV13
CDR3: CASSQANNEQYF
DNA: TGTGCCAGCAGCCAGGCGAACAACGAGCAGTACTTC

size: NA
J: TRBJ2-5
D: NA
V: TRBV4-3
CDR3: CASSQDLVGFGQETQYF
DNA: TGCGCCAGCAGCCAAGATCTCGTCGGATTCGGCCAAGAGACCCAGTACTTC

size: NA
J: TRBJ2-1
D: TRBD1
V: TRBV27
CDR3: CASSTRGIGQFF
DNA: TGTGCCAGCTCCACCAGGGGGATCGGGCAGTTCTTC

size: few
J: TRBJ2-7
D: NA
V: TRBV14
CDR3: CASSTASEQYF
DNA: TGTGCCAGCAGCACCGCTAGCGAGCAGTACTTC

size: few
J: TRBJ1-2
D: NA
V: TRBV14
CDR3: CASSQDTLNYGYTF
DNA: TGTGCCAGCAGCCAAGACACGTTGAACTATGGCTACACCTTC

size: NA
J: TRBJ1-3
D: NA
V: TRBV15
CDR3: CATSRVVGVSSGNTIYF
DNA: TGTGCCACCAGCAGAGTGGTAGGGGTGAGCTCTGGAAACACCATATATTTT

size: NA
J: TRBJ2-5
D: NA
V: TRBV29-1
CDR3: CSVWAPGAVETQYF
DNA: TGCAGCGTTTGGGCCCCGGGGGCCGTGGAGACCCAGTACTTC

size: NA
J: TRBJ1-5
D: NA
V: TRBV13
CDR3: CASSSKGQPQHF
DNA: TGTGCCAGCAGCTCTAAAGGACAGCCCCAGCATTTT

size: NA
J: TRBJ2-7
D: NA
V: TRBV27
CDR3: CASNAGGPGTREQYF
DNA: TGTGCCAGCAACGCCGGGGGCCCCGGGACACGTGAGCAGTACTTC

size: few
J: TRBJ2-7
D: NA
V: TRBV10-3
CDR3: CAISELARYEQYF
DNA: TGTGCCATCAGTGAACTAGCCCGCTACGAGCAGTACTTC

size: NA
J: TRBJ1-1
D: NA
V: TRBV27
CDR3: CASSSIGGTEAFF
DNA: TGTGCCAGCAGCTCCATCGGGGGCACTGAAGCTTTCTTT

size: NA
J: TRBJ2-7
D: TRBD2
V: TRBV25-1
CDR3: CASSFSGRNYEQYF
DNA: TGTGCCAGCAGCTTTAGCGGGAGAAACTACGAGCAGTACTTC

size: medium-sized
J: TRBJ2-6
D: NA
V: TRBV7-9
CDR3: CASSRDKPSGANVLTF
DNA: TGTGCCAGCAGCCGGGACAAACCCTCTGGGGCCAACGTCCTGACTTTC

size: NA
J: TRBJ2-2
D: TRBD2
V: TRBV30
CDR3: CALNSGTSSGELFF
DNA: TGTGCCTTAAACTCCGGGACTAGCTCCGGGGAGCTGTTTTTT

size: NA
J: TRBJ2-7
D: TRBD1
V: TRBV25-1
CDR3: CASSEGPGQPTPYEQYF
DNA: TGTGCCAGCAGTGAAGGGCCGGGACAGCCAACGCCCTACGAGCAGTACTTC

size: NA
J: TRBJ2-3
D: TRBD2
V: TRBV6-5
CDR3: CASSPGLAGTDTQYF
DNA: TGTGCCAGCAGTCCCGGACTAGCGGGCACAGATACGCAGTATTTT

size: NA
J: TRBJ1-1
D: NA
V: TRBV19
CDR3: CASTTDGAEAFF
DNA: TGTGCCAGCACTACCGACGGAGCTGAAGCTTTCTTT

size: NA
J: TRBJ1-1
D: TRBD1
V: TRBV5-5
CDR3: CASSSPRDRGQAFF
DNA: TGTGCCAGCAGCTCCCCTCGGGACAGGGGGCAAGCTTTCTTT

size: NA
J: TRBJ2-7
D: NA
V: TRBV30
CDR3: CAWSVGGVYEQYF
DNA: TGTGCCTGGAGTGTCGGTGGGGTTTACGAGCAGTACTTC

size: NA
J: TRBJ2-1
D: TRBD1
V: TRBV5-5
CDR3: CASSSPVGQGLHEQFF
DNA: TGTGCCAGCAGCTCTCCGGTGGGACAGGGATTGCATGAGCAGTTCTTC

size: NA
J: TRBJ2-1
D: NA
V: TRBV4-1
CDR3: CASSHTDQSSYNEQFF
DNA: TGCGCCAGCAGCCATACAGACCAGAGCTCCTACAATGAGCAGTTCTTC

size: NA
J: TRBJ2-3
D: TRBD2
V: TRBV10-3
CDR3: CATGELAGGRGDTQYF
DNA: TGTGCCACCGGAGAGCTAGCGGGGGGGCGGGGAGATACGCAGTATTTT

size: NA
J: TRBJ1-2
D: TRBD1
V: TRBV5-4
CDR3: CASFFQGGGGYTF
DNA: TGTGCCAGCTTTTTTCAGGGGGGCGGTGGCTACACCTTC

size: NA
J: TRBJ1-1
D: TRBD1
V: TRBV5-6
CDR3: CASSRDRGADTEAFF
DNA: TGTGCCAGCAGCCGGGACAGGGGGGCGGACACTGAAGCTTTCTTT

size: NA
J: TRBJ1-1
D: NA
V: TRBV6-5
CDR3: CASFNNWQGGTEAFF
DNA: TGTGCCAGCTTTAATAATTGGCAGGGTGGGACTGAAGCTTTCTTT

size: NA
J: TRBJ1-6
D: TRBD1
V: TRBV6-1
CDR3: CASSGQGGTTPLHF
DNA: TGTGCCAGCAGTGGACAGGGAGGGACTACACCCCTCCACTTT

size: few
J: TRBJ2-7
D: NA
V: TRBV11-2
CDR3: CASSLGASGDYEQYF
DNA: TGTGCCAGCAGCTTAGGGGCATCGGGGGACTACGAGCAGTACTTC

size: few
J: TRBJ1-1
D: NA
V: TRBV11-2
CDR3: CASSLGQGSAEAFF
DNA: TGTGCCAGCAGCTTAGGTCAGGGGTCCGCTGAAGCTTTCTTT

size: NA
J: TRBJ2-3
D: NA
V: TRBV7-9
CDR3: CASSSNTDTQYF
DNA: TGTGCCAGCAGCTCGAACACAGATACGCAGTATTTT

size: NA
J: TRBJ2-7
D: TRBD2
V: TRBV9
CDR3: CASSVASGSSTYEQYF
DNA: TGTGCCAGCAGCGTAGCTAGCGGGAGCAGTACCTACGAGCAGTACTTC